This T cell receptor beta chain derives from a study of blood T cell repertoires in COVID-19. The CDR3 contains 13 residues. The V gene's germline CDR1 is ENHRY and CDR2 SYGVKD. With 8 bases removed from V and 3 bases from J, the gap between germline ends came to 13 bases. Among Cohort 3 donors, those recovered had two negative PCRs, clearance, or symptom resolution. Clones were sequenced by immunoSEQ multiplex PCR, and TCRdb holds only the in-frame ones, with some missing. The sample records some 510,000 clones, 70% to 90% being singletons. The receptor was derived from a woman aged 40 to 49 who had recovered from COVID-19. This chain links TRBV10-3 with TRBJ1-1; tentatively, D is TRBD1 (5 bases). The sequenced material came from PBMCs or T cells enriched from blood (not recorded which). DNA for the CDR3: TGTGCCATCGGAAGGGGTAGTGACACTGAAGCTTTCTTT. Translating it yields CAIGRGSDTEAFF.